This T cell receptor (beta chain) was sequenced during a study of OX40 agonist ivuxolimab in advanced cancers. This table comes from immunoSEQ multiplex PCR, and its TCRdb copy is limited to in-frame clones, with some not included. The sample contains about 120,000 clones, over 75% of which appear only once. Unmatched junction bases numbered 7, after V lost 5 bases and J lost 6 bases. This CDR3 has 14 residues. Germline-derived CDR1 and CDR2 are WSHSY and SAAADI. The chain employs TRBV10-2 and TRBJ2-7, with 10 nucleotides matching TRBD1. The source material was CD4+ or CD8+ T cells sorted from blood, sampled in a trial of the OX40 agonist ivuxolimab. The receptor's source is an adult with an advanced solid tumor such as melanoma, head and neck, liver or kidney cancer. The CDR3 sequence: CASSLGQGSSEQYF. The CDR3 nucleotides are TGCGCCAGCAGTTTGGGACAGGGGTCATCCGAGCAGTACTTC.